Here is one TCR beta chain with its context. TCRdb reprocessed the 5' RACE reads via MiXCR and lists one record per CDR3 protein. Found here are around 490,000 distinct CDR3 sequences, approximately 20% of them singletons; the top ten hold around 0.48%. The data originate from a study of identical twins. Deletions cut 5 bases from V and 5 bases from J, with 10 bases between. The CDR3 runs to 13 residues. This same sample was also taken into another study, of yellow fever vaccine responses in identical twins.

The chain has TRBV12-3 or TRBV12-4 and TRBJ2-1, with D possibly being TRBD1 (6 bases). This clonotype was sampled from a woman between 18 and 30 years old in good health. The sequenced material came from CD4+ T cells sorted from blood. The CDR3 DNA follows: TGTGCCAGCAGTCGTAGACAGGACAATGAGCAGTTCTTC. It translates to CASSRRQDNEQFF.